The entry below gives a single TCR beta chain sequence along with its context. Its antigen is still unknown. The CDR3 totals 15 residues. Germline V gene sequence: CDR1 SGDLS, CDR2 YYNGEE. Trimming cost V 4 bases and J 1 base; bases outside gene matches: 4. This record belongs to a study of CD8 T cells in ankylosing spondylitis. Points from the study as a whole: It appeared that ankylosing spondylitis blood was characterized by a TCR beta motif of fewer than ten highly homologous variants.

TCRdb analysed the 5' RACE reads with MiXCR anew, one entry per CDR3 protein. The sample shows some 700,000 distinct CDR3 sequences, under 20% of them seen only once. The TCR comes from a male donor with ankylosing spondylitis. The chain recombines TRBV9 with TRBJ2-3, with TRBD2 matching 9 bases. Specimen: blood, either unsorted or a sorted T cell fraction (not recorded which). The CDR3 nucleotides read TGTGCCAGCAGCACGAGCGGGGGGCGCACAGATACGCAGTATTTT. Amino acids: CASSTSGGRTDTQYF.